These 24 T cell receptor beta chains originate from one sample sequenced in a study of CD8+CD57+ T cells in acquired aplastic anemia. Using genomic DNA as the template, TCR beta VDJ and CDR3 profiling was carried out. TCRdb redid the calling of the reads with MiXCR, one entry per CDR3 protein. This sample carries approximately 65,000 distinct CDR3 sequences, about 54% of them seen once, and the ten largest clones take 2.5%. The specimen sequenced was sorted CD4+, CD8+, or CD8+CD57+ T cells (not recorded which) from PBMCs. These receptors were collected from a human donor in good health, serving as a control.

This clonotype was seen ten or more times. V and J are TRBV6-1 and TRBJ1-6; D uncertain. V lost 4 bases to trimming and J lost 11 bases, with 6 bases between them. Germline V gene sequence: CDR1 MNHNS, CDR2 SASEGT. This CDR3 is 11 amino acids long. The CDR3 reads CASSVSAPLHF. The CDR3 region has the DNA TGTGCCAGCAGTGTTTCCGCACCCCTCCACTTT.

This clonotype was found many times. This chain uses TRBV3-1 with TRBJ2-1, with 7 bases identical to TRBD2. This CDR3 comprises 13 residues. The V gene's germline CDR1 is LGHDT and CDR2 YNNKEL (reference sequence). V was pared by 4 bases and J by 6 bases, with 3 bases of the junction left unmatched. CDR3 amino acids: CASSRGLGNEQFF. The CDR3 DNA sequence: TGTGCCAGCAGCCGTGGACTAGGCAATGAGCAGTTCTTC.

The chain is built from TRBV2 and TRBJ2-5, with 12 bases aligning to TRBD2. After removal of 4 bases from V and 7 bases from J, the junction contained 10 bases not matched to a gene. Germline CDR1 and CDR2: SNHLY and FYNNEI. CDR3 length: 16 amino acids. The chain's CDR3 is CASSGLAGVGGRTQYF. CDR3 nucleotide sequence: TGTGCCAGCAGTGGACTAGCGGGAGTGGGGGGGCGGACCCAGTACTTC.

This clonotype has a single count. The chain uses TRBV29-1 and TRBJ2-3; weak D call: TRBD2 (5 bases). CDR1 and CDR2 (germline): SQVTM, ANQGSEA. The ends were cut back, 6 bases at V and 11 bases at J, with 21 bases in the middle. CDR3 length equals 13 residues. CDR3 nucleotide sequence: TGCAGCGTGCCCCTAGCTTCCTACAATGAGCAGTATTTT. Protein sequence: CSVPLASYNEQYF.

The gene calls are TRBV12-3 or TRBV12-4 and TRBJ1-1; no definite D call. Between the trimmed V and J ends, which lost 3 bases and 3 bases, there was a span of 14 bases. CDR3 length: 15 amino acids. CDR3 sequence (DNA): TGTGCCAGCAGTTTCCTGACGGCTCGGGACACTGAAGCTTTCTTT. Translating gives CASSFLTARDTEAFF.

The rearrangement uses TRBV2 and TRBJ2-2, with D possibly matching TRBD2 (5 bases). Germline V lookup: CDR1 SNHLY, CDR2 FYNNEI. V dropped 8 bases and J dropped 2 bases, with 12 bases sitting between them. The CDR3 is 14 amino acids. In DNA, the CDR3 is TGTGCCAGCCTCTCCGGACTCAACACCGGGGAGCTGTTTTTT. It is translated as CASLSGLNTGELFF.

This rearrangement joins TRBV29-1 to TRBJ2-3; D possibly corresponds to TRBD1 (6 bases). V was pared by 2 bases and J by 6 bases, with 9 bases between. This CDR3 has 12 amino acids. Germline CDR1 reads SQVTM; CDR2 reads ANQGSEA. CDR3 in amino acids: CSVEPGVDTQYF. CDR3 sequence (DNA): TGCAGCGTTGAACCAGGGGTCGATACGCAGTATTTT.

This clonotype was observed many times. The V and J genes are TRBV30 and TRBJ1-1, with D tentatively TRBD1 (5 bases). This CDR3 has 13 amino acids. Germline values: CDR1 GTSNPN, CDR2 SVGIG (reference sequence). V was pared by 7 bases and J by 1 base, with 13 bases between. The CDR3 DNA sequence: TGTGCCTCCGCCGTCGGGGGGAACACTGAAGCTTTCTTT. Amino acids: CASAVGGNTEAFF.

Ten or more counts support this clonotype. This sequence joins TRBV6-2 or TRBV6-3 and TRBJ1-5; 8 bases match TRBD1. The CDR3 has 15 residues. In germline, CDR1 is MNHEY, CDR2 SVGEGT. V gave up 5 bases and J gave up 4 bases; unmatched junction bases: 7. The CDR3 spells CASSRYRDRNQPQHF. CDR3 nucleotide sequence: TGTGCCAGCAGTAGATACCGGGACAGGAATCAGCCCCAGCATTTT.

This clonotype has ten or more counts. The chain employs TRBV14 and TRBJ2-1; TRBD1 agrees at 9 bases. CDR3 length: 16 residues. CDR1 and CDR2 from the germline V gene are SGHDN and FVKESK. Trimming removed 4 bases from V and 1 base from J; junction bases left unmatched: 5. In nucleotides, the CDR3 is TGTGCCAGCAGCCTGCCCGGGACAGGGTCCTACAATGAGCAGTTCTTC. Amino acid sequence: CASSLPGTGSYNEQFF.

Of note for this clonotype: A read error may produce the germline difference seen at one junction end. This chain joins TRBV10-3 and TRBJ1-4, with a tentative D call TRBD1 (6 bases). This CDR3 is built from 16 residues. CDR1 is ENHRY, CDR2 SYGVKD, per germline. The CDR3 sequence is CASSEQMGRGSEKLFF. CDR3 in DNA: TGTGCCAGCAGTGAGCAGATGGGGAGGGGGAGTGAAAAACTGTTTTTT.

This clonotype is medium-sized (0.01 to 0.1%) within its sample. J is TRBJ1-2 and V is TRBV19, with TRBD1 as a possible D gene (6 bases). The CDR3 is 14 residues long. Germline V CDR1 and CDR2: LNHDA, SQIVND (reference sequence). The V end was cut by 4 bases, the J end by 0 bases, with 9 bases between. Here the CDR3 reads CASSSPGANYGYTF. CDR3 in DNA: TGTGCCAGTAGTAGTCCAGGGGCTAACTATGGCTACACCTTC.

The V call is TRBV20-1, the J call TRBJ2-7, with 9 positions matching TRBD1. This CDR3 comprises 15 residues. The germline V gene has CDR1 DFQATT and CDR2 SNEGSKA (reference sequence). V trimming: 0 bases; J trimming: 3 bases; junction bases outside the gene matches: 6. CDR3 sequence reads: CSARDGGQGYYEQYF. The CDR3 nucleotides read TGCAGTGCTAGAGACGGGGGACAGGGTTACTACGAGCAGTACTTC.

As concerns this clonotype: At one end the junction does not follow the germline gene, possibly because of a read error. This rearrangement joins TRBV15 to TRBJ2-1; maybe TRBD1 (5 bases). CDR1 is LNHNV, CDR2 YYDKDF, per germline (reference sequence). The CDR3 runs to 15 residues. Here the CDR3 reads CATSSPQGESNEQFF. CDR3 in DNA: TGTGCCACCAGCAGCCCGCAGGGTGAGAGCAATGAGCAGTTTTTC. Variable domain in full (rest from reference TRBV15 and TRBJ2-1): DAMVIQNPRYQVTQFGKPVTLSCSQTLNHNVMYWYQQKSSQAPKLLFHYYDKDFNNEADTPDNFQSRRPNTSFCFLDIRSPGLGDTAMYLCATSSPQGESNEQFFGPGTRLTVL.

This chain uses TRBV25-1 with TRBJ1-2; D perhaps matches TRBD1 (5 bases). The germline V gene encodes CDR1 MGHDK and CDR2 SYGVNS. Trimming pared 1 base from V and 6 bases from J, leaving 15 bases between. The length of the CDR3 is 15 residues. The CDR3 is CASSELGTEKNGYTF. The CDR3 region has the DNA TGTGCCAGCAGTGAATTAGGGACGGAGAAGAATGGCTACACCTTC.

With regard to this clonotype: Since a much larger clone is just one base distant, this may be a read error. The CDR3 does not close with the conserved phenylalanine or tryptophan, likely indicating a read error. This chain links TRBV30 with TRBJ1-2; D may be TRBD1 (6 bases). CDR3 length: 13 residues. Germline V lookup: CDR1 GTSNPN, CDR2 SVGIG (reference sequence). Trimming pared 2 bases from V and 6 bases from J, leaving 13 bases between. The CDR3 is CAWSPGTHHGYTL. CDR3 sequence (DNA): TGTGCCTGGAGTCCTGGGACACACCATGGCTACACCCTC.

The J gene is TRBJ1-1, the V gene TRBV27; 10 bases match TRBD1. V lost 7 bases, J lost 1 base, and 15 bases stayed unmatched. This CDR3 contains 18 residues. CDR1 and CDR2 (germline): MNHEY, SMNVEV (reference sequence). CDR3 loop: CASKLKGTGTGANTEAFF. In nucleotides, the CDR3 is TGTGCCAGCAAACTCAAGGGAACTGGGACAGGGGCGAACACTGAAGCTTTCTTT.

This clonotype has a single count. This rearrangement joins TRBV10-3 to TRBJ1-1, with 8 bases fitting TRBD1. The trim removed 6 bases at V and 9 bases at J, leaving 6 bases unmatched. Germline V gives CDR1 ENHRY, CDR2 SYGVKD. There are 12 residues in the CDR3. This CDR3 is CAISEDRAQAFF. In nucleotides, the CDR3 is TGTGCCATCAGCGAGGACAGGGCCCAAGCTTTCTTT.

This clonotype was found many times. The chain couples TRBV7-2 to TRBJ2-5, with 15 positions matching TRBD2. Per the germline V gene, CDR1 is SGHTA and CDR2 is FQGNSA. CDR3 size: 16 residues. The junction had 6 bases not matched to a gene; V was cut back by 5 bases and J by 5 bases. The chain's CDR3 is CASSGGLAGGGETQYF. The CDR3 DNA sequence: TGTGCCAGCAGCGGGGGACTAGCGGGAGGCGGGGAGACCCAGTACTTC.

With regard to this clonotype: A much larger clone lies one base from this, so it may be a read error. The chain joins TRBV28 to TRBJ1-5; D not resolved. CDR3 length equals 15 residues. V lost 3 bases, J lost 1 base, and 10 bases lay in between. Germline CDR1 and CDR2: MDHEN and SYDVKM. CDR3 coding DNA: TGTGCCAGCAGTTTCCCGGGTACGAGCAATCAGCCCCAGCATTTT. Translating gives CASSFPGTSNQPQHF.

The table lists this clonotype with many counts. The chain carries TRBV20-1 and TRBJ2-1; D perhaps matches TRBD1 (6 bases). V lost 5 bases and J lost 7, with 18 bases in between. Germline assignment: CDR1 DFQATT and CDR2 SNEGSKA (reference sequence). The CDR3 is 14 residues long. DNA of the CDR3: TGCAGTGCTCCCGCGGCAGGGGCGAGAAATGAGCAGTTCTTC. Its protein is CSAPAAGARNEQFF.

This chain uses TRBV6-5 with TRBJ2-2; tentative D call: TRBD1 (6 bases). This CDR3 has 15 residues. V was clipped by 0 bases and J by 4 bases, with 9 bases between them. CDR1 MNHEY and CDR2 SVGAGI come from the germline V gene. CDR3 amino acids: CASSYSQGFTGELFF. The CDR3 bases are TGTGCCAGCAGTTACTCGCAGGGGTTCACCGGGGAGCTGTTTTTT.

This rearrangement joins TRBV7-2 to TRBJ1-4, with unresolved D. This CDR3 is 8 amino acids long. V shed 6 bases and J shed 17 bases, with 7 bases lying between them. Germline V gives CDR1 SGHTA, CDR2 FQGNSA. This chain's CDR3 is CASRGRFF. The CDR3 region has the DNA TGTGCCAGCAGGGGCCGATTTTTT.

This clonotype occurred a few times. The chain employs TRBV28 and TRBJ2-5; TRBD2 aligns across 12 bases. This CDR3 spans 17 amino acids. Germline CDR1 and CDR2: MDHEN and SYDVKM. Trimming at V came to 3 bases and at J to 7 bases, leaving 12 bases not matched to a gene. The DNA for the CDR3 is TGTGCCAGCAGTTTCCGGGCTAGCGGGAGGGCCGGGAGGACCCAGTACTTC. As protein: CASSFRASGRAGRTQYF.